One and the same sample provided the 21 T cell receptor beta chains below, sequenced in a study of blood T cells in healthy people across ages. Next came a second PCR, run for about 7 to 11 cycles, which used a sample-barcoded 5' primer along with a J-beta primer mix. One entry per CDR3 protein results from TCRdb running MiXCR on the 5' RACE reads. The table shows about 1.8 million distinct CDR3 sequences, with about 50% occurring only once. Source material: blood. The receptor set was obtained from a woman in her thirties or forties in good health.

This clonotype was seen a single time. A much larger clone differs from this one at a single base, so this may be a read error. The chain links TRBV5-1 to TRBJ2-5; D possibly matches TRBD1 or TRBD2 (5 bases each). CDR3 length: 14 amino acids. Trimming removed 3 bases from V and 9 bases from J, with 18 bases in between. The germline CDR1 and CDR2 sequences are SGHRS and YFSETQ. The CDR3 spells CASSSDALMGAQYF. Here the CDR3 DNA reads TGCGCCAGCAGCTCGGACGCCTTAATGGGGGCCCAGTACTTC.

The rearrangement uses TRBV7-3 and TRBJ2-3, with TRBD2 identical over 7 bases. The CDR3 has 18 residues. CDR1 SGHTA and CDR2 FQGTGA come from the germline V gene. Unmatched junction bases numbered 13, after V lost 4 bases and J lost 0 bases. DNA of the CDR3: TGTGCCAGCAGCTCCACCCTTACTAGCGACGCTAGCACAGATACGCAGTATTTT. Translating it yields CASSSTLTSDASTDTQYF.

This clonotype was observed a few times. The chain employs TRBV20-1 and TRBJ2-5; possibly TRBD1 for D (6 bases). V lost 1 base and J lost 5, with 17 bases in between. CDR3 size: 15 residues. The germline CDR1 and CDR2 sequences are DFQATT and SNEGSKA (reference sequence). The CDR3 sequence is CSARVSATGFETQYF. The CDR3 nucleotides read TGCAGTGCTAGAGTCTCCGCCACAGGGTTTGAGACCCAGTACTTC.

The chain employs TRBV20-1 and TRBJ1-5; TRBD1 aligns across 7 bases. The CDR3 has 13 amino acids. V shed 3 bases and J 5 bases; nucleotides not matched to a gene: 4. CDR1 DFQATT and CDR2 SNEGSKA come from the germline V gene (reference sequence). In DNA, the CDR3 is TGCAGTGCTAGGCAGGGGGATGATCAGCCCCAGCATTTT. Amino acid sequence: CSARQGDDQPQHF.

The chain employs TRBV5-1 and TRBJ2-1, with 7 positions matching TRBD2. The CDR3 is made up of 16 amino acids. The V and J ends lost 0 bases and 8 bases, in that order; junction bases with no gene match: 11. The germline V gene has CDR1 SGHRS and CDR2 YFSETQ. The CDR3 here is CASSLAGRRGVDEQFF. CDR3 coding DNA: TGCGCCAGCAGCTTGGCCGGGAGGAGGGGTGTGGATGAGCAGTTCTTC.

This chain joins TRBV12-3 or TRBV12-4 and TRBJ2-7, with 12 bases fitting TRBD1. Trimming removed 1 base from V and 4 bases from J; junction bases left unmatched: 5. The CDR3 consists of 16 residues. The DNA for the CDR3 is TGTGCCAGCAGTTTAGGCGGGACAGGGGGCGGGTACGAGCAGTACTTC. It codes for CASSLGGTGGGYEQYF.

The rearrangement links TRBV20-1 to TRBJ2-5, with TRBD1 matching 9 bases. The assigned J gene may be wrong: the sequence end matches TRBJ2-7 better. Germline V CDR1 and CDR2: DFQATT, SNEGSKA (reference sequence). The CDR3 is 14 amino acids. CDR3 protein: CSARDNRGLNEQYF. For the CDR3, the DNA is TGCAGTGCTAGAGATAACAGGGGGCTTAACGAGCAGTACTTC.

V usage is TRBV4-2 and J usage is TRBJ1-2, with TRBD1 as a possible D gene (5 bases). Trimming shortened V by 0 bases and J by 3 bases, and 17 bases separated the two germline ends. Germline CDR1 LGHNA, CDR2 YNFKEQ. This CDR3 has 17 residues. Written as DNA, the CDR3 is TGTGCCAGCAGCCAAGAGACAGTGCGTGCGGTAGACTATGGCTACACCTTC. It translates to CASSQETVRAVDYGYTF.

The chain employs TRBV15 and TRBJ1-2; D not resolved. This CDR3 has 14 amino acids. The germline CDR1 and CDR2 sequences are LNHNV and YYDKDF (reference sequence). Trimming cost V 0 bases and J 0 bases, with 5 bases left between them. DNA of the CDR3: TGTGCCACCAGCAGAGATCCGACTAACTATGGCTACACCTTC. Encoded protein: CATSRDPTNYGYTF.

This clonotype came up a few times. The genes are TRBV6-2 or TRBV6-3 and TRBJ2-5; D may be TRBD1 (6 bases). The J call may be mistaken, given a closer DNA end match to TRBJ2-7. CDR3 length equals 11 residues. The V gene's germline CDR1 is MNHEY and CDR2 SVGEGT. The CDR3 nucleotides are TGTGCCAGCAGCGACAGGAGCGAGCAGTACTTC. Encoded protein: CASSDRSEQYF.

The chain employs TRBV29-1 and TRBJ1-2; maybe TRBD1 (5 bases). This CDR3 region has 11 residues. Between the trimmed V and J ends, which lost 8 bases and 8 bases, there was a span of 15 bases. Germline CDR1 is SQVTM and CDR2 is ANQGSEA. This chain's CDR3 is CSTAGLDGYTF. The CDR3 DNA sequence: TGCAGCACAGCAGGGCTCGACGGCTACACCTTC.

The J gene is TRBJ1-4, the V gene TRBV5-6; D is ambiguous. Trimming cost V 2 bases and J 6 bases, with 11 bases left between them. The CDR3 has 14 amino acids. Germline lookup yields CDR1 SGHDT and CDR2 YYEEEE. The CDR3 nucleotides read TGTGCCAGCAGCTTTGGACTGGGCGATGAAAAACTGTTTTTT. Encoded protein: CASSFGLGDEKLFF.

The chain employs TRBV30 and TRBJ2-3; a possible D gene is TRBD1 (7 bases). The germline V gene has CDR1 GTSNPN and CDR2 SVGIG (reference sequence). Deletions cut 0 bases from V and 1 base from J, with 14 bases between. This CDR3 region has 16 residues. Here the CDR3 reads CAWSVLGRGGTDTQYF. The CDR3 region has the DNA TGTGCCTGGAGTGTACTGGGCAGGGGGGGCACAGATACGCAGTATTTT.

The V and J genes are TRBV20-1 and TRBJ2-1; tentative D call: TRBD2 (6 bases). V shed 6 bases and J shed 6 bases, with 9 bases lying between them. The germline gives CDR1 DFQATT, CDR2 SNEGSKA (reference sequence). The length of the CDR3 is 11 residues. In nucleotides, the CDR3 is TGCAGTGCACCGGGGGTCAATGAGCAGTTCTTC. Amino acids: CSAPGVNEQFF.

This clonotype appeared many times. The chain couples TRBV20-1 to TRBJ2-7; tentatively, D is TRBD1 (5 bases). V was pared by 8 bases and J by 0 bases, with 14 bases between. This CDR3 is 13 amino acids long. Germline CDR1 DFQATT, CDR2 SNEGSKA (reference sequence). In DNA form, the CDR3 reads TGCAGTCTCCCCCAGGGCATCTCCTACGAGCAGTACTTC. Translating it yields CSLPQGISYEQYF.

This clonotype came up a few times. J is TRBJ2-7 and V is TRBV7-9; 11 bases are shared with TRBD1. Germline V gene data show CDR1 as SEHNR and CDR2 as FQNEAQ (reference sequence). The CDR3 is 15 residues long. V dropped 5 bases and J dropped 3; count of bases not matched to a gene: 6. The CDR3, as DNA: TGTGCCAGCAGCGCGGGACAGGGGGGGTTCTACGAGCAGTACTTC. Amino acids: CASSAGQGGFYEQYF. Together with reference TRBV7-9 and TRBJ2-7, the CDR3 gives the full variable domain: DTGVSQNPRHKITKRGQNVTFRCDPISEHNRLYWYRQTLGQGPEFLTYFQNEAQLEKSRLLSDRFSAERPKGSFSTLEIQRTEQGDSAMYLCASSAGQGGFYEQYFGPGTRLTVT.

The V and J genes are TRBV3-1 and TRBJ1-1; D gene ambiguous. This CDR3 is 14 amino acids long. CDR1 is LGHDT and CDR2 is YNNKEL in the germline V gene (reference sequence). V lost 2 bases to trimming and J lost 1 base, with 8 bases between them. CDR3 in amino acids: CASSQRTGNTEAFF. The CDR3 DNA reads TGTGCCAGCAGCCAACGGACGGGGAACACTGAAGCTTTCTTT.

This chain uses TRBV3-1 with TRBJ2-1; 10 bases agree with TRBD2. This CDR3 spans 16 amino acids. The germline V gene has CDR1 LGHDT and CDR2 YNNKEL (reference sequence). J was trimmed by 7 bases and V by 1 base; bases with no gene match: 7. CDR3 region: CASSQAGGGLANEQFF. The CDR3 DNA is TGTGCCAGCAGCCAAGCCGGGGGGGGACTAGCGAATGAGCAGTTCTTC.

The chain couples TRBV12-3 or TRBV12-4 to TRBJ1-5; 8 positions agree with TRBD1. With V trimmed by 2 bases and J by 5 bases, 2 bases remained unmatched. The CDR3 consists of 14 residues. CDR3 loop: CASSLTRGHQPQHF. The CDR3 nucleotides are TGTGCCAGCAGTTTAACCAGGGGGCATCAGCCCCAGCATTTT.

This clonotype has a handful of counts. At one of its ends the junction is not consistent with the germline gene, which may arise from a read error. The V gene is TRBV11-2, the J gene TRBJ2-5; D gene uncertain. Looked up from germline, CDR1 is SGHAT and CDR2 is FQNNGV. The CDR3 is 11 amino acids. In DNA form, the CDR3 reads TGTGCCAGCAGCGCACAAGAGGCCCAGTACTTC. Translating gives CASSAQEAQYF. Full variable domain (outside the CDR3, taken from reference TRBV11-2 and TRBJ2-5): EAGVAQSPRYKIIEKRQSVAFWCNPISGHATLYWYQQILGQGPKLLIQFQNNGVVDDSQLPKDRFSAERLKGVDSTLKIQPAKLEDSAVYLCASSAQEAQYFGPGTRLLVL.

The chain has TRBV25-1 and TRBJ2-7; a possible D gene is TRBD1 (5 bases). V dropped 6 bases and J dropped 4 bases, with 10 bases sitting between them. The CDR3 is 12 amino acids. Germline CDR1 is MGHDK and CDR2 is SYGVNS. CDR3 loop: CASSRAGYEQYF. CDR3 DNA: TGTGCCAGCAGCAGGGCAGGGTACGAGCAGTACTTC.